Below, 20 T cell receptor beta chains from the same sample are listed, as sequenced in a study of blood T cell repertoires in COVID-19. TCRdb keeps only in-frame clones here, not all; method: immunoSEQ multiplex PCR. The data show some 45,000 clones, approximately 85% seen once. The sequencing sample was made of peripheral blood. Receptors were obtained from an elderly woman with acute or convalescent COVID-19.

V usage is TRBV18 and J usage is TRBJ1-1, with D unresolved. V lost 5 bases, J lost 1 base, and 11 bases lay in between. The germline CDR1 and CDR2 sequences are KGHSH and LQKENI. The CDR3 runs 14 residues. In nucleotides, the CDR3 is TGTGCCAGCTCAGCCTCAACCGGGAACACTGAAGCTTTCTTT. Protein sequence: CASSASTGNTEAFF. Supplemented by reference TRBV18 and TRBJ1-1, the full variable domain reads NAGVMQNPRHLVRRRGQEARLRCSPMKGHSHVYWYRQLPEEGLKFMVYLQKENIIDESGMPKERFSAEFPKEGPSILRIQQVVRGDSAAYFCASSASTGNTEAFFGQGTRLTVV.

This chain uses TRBV10-2 with TRBJ1-2; 7 positions agree with TRBD1. CDR1 is WSHSY, CDR2 SAAADI, per germline. The CDR3 extends over 14 amino acids. Trimming at V came to 3 bases and at J to 4 bases, leaving 5 bases not matched to a gene. Here the CDR3 reads CASSETGEIYGYTF. The CDR3, as DNA: TGCGCCAGCAGTGAAACAGGGGAAATCTATGGCTACACCTTC.

The rearrangement joins TRBV9 to TRBJ2-1; 12 bases align to TRBD2. The germline V gene has CDR1 SGDLS and CDR2 YYNGEE. J gave up 8 bases and V 0 bases, and 6 bases lay outside the gene matches. There are 16 residues in the CDR3. The CDR3 protein is CASSVAPSGRDDEQFF. The DNA of the CDR3 is TGTGCCAGCAGCGTAGCGCCTAGCGGGAGGGATGATGAGCAGTTCTTC. Full variable domain (missing parts from reference TRBV9 and TRBJ2-1): DSGVTQTPKHLITATGQRVTLRCSPRSGDLSVYWYQQSLDQGLQFLIQYYNGEERAKGNILERFSAQQFPDLHSELNLSSLELGDSALYFCASSVAPSGRDDEQFFGPGTRLTVL.

The chain couples TRBV12-3 or TRBV12-4 to TRBJ2-5, with TRBD2 as a possible D gene (6 bases). The CDR3 consists of 11 residues. The germline V and J ends were trimmed by 6 bases and 5 bases, with 7 bases remaining between them. CDR3 nucleotides: TGTGCCAGCAGGGGGAGGGAGACCCAGTACTTC. Encoded protein: CASRGRETQYF.

This clone was counted a single time. The chain is built from TRBV29-1 and TRBJ1-1; TRBD1 matches at 11 bases. The CDR3 is 13 amino acids. Germline assignment: CDR1 SQVTM and CDR2 ANQGSEA. The V and J ends lost 6 bases and 5 bases, in that order; junction bases with no gene match: 5. CDR3 DNA sequence: TGCAGCGTCGGACAGGGGGCATGGACTGAAGCTTTCTTT. It is translated as CSVGQGAWTEAFF.

The genes are TRBV5-1 and TRBJ2-1; 11 bases map to TRBD2. V was clipped by 1 base and J by 9 bases; unmatched bases: 3. Germline CDR1 is SGHRS and CDR2 is YFSETQ. The CDR3 sequence is 14 residues long. The CDR3 loop reads CASSLTSGSTEQFF. CDR3 in DNA: TGCGCCAGCAGCTTGACTAGCGGGAGTACTGAGCAGTTCTTC.

The chain uses TRBV27 and TRBJ1-5; D unclear. Trimming pared 5 bases from V and 2 bases from J, leaving 10 bases between. The CDR3 spans 14 residues. The V gene's germline CDR1 is MNHEY and CDR2 SMNVEV (reference sequence). Written as DNA, the CDR3 is TGTGCCAGCAGTCATCCAGGCGGCAATCAGCCCCAGCATTTT. Translated: CASSHPGGNQPQHF.

The chain has TRBV5-1 and TRBJ1-1, with D hard to call. CDR1 is SGHRS and CDR2 is YFSETQ in the germline V gene. The CDR3 has 13 amino acids. V was clipped by 0 bases and J by 6 bases, with 9 bases between them. The CDR3 nucleotides read TGCGCCAGCAGCTTGGTCGGGGTACCTGAAGCTTTCTTT. It yields the protein CASSLVGVPEAFF.

This clone has just a few counts. The chain carries TRBV2 and TRBJ1-2, with a possible D match to TRBD1 (5 bases). CDR3 size: 12 residues. From germline, CDR1 is SNHLY and CDR2 FYNNEI. Between the trimmed V and J ends, which lost 7 bases and 5 bases, there was a span of 11 bases. The chain's CDR3 is CASTREGYGYTF. The CDR3 DNA sequence: TGTGCCAGCACTAGGGAGGGGTATGGCTACACCTTC.

V usage is TRBV15 and J usage is TRBJ2-3, with D perhaps matching TRBD2 (5 bases). V gave up 3 bases and J gave up 1 base, with 23 bases separating them. Germline V gene sequence: CDR1 LNHNV, CDR2 YYDKDF (reference sequence). CDR3 length equals 19 residues. CDR3 coding DNA: TGTGCCACCAGCAGCCCTATAGAGAGCGGCAGTGCTCGCACAGATACGCAGTATTTT. This sequence encodes CATSSPIESGSARTDTQYF.

This sequence joins TRBV3-1 (or the pseudogene TRBV3-2) and TRBJ1-1, with D perhaps matching TRBD1 (6 bases). The CDR3 is 18 residues long. Germline values: CDR1 LGHDT, CDR2 YNNKEL (reference sequence). Trimming stripped 5 bases from V and 6 bases from J, with 28 bases between. The CDR3 region has the DNA TGTGCCAGCAGCACCCGGGCCCTGGGGACATCGGGGTCCGCTGAAGCTTTCTTT. Translated: CASSTRALGTSGSAEAFF.

The chain couples TRBV10-3 to TRBJ1-1; a possible D gene is TRBD1 (5 bases). Germline V lookup: CDR1 ENHRY, CDR2 SYGVKD. This CDR3 spans 14 amino acids. V dropped 7 bases and J dropped 0 bases, with 12 bases sitting between them. The DNA for the CDR3 is TGTGCCATCAATTCGGGACTGCTGAACACTGAAGCTTTCTTT. It encodes CAINSGLLNTEAFF.

The V gene is TRBV4-2, the J gene TRBJ2-2; possibly TRBD2 for D (7 bases). The germline V and J ends were trimmed by 0 bases and 7 bases, with 15 bases remaining between them. The CDR3 length is 16 residues. The V gene's germline CDR1 is LGHNA and CDR2 YNFKEQ. CDR3 sequence reads: CASSQDRGRAVGELFF. CDR3 nucleotides: TGTGCCAGCAGCCAAGATAGGGGGAGGGCCGTCGGGGAGCTGTTTTTT.

This sequence joins TRBV6-5 and TRBJ2-5, with 12 bases fitting TRBD2. Germline V gene data show CDR1 as MNHEY and CDR2 as SVGAGI. Unmatched junction bases numbered 8, after V lost 10 bases and J lost 5 bases. This CDR3 contains 14 residues. CDR3 in amino acids: CATRLAGVGETQYF. In nucleotides, the CDR3 is TGTGCCACCCGACTAGCGGGAGTGGGGGAGACCCAGTACTTC.

The V gene is TRBV20-1, the J gene TRBJ2-1; D unclear. V was pared by 3 bases and J by 8 bases, with 11 bases between. Germline CDR1 and CDR2: DFQATT and SNEGSKA (reference sequence). This CDR3 region has 12 residues. The CDR3 region has the DNA TGCAGTGCTAGTAGCACTAACGATGAGCAGTTCTTC. This sequence encodes CSASSTNDEQFF.

The gene calls are TRBV6-5 and TRBJ2-7, with 8 bases identical to TRBD2. The CDR3 is 13 residues long. The V gene's germline CDR1 is MNHEY and CDR2 SVGAGI. The V segment lost 6 bases and the J segment 6 bases; nucleotides outside the gene matches: 7. The CDR3 loop is CASSTTAGGEQYF. The DNA for the CDR3 is TGTGCCAGCAGCACTACGGCGGGGGGCGAGCAGTACTTC.

The rearrangement uses TRBV15 and TRBJ1-1; tentatively, D is TRBD1 (6 bases). The germline gives CDR1 LNHNV, CDR2 YYDKDF (reference sequence). The CDR3 contains 15 residues. The germline V and J ends were trimmed by 0 bases and 5 bases, with 13 bases remaining between them. This CDR3 is CATSRDSAGETEAFF. The DNA for the CDR3 is TGTGCCACCAGCAGAGATTCGGCAGGGGAAACTGAAGCTTTCTTT.

The rearrangement links TRBV7-7 to TRBJ2-5; 7 nucleotides line up with TRBD1. The CDR3 covers 15 residues. The ends lost 4 bases at V and 4 bases at J; junction bases unmatched: 9. The germline CDR1 and CDR2 sequences are SSHAT and FNYEAQ (reference sequence). CDR3 in amino acids: CASSSTGSSAETQYF. CDR3 DNA sequence: TGTGCCAGCAGCTCGACAGGGTCCTCCGCAGAGACCCAGTACTTC.

This clone was seen once. This CDR3 reads CAWSPGTREAFF. In nucleotides, the CDR3 is TGTGCCTGGAGCCCCGGGACAAGGGAAGCTTTCTTT. The chain is built from TRBV30 and TRBJ1-1; possibly TRBD1 for D (6 bases). V gave up 3 bases and J gave up 8 bases, with 13 bases separating them. From germline, CDR1 is GTSNPN and CDR2 SVGIG (reference sequence). The CDR3 has 12 residues.

This rearrangement joins TRBV10-3 to TRBJ1-2; D gene ambiguous. Deletions cut 9 bases from V and 8 bases from J, with 16 bases between. Per the germline V gene, CDR1 is ENHRY and CDR2 is SYGVKD. The CDR3 is made up of 12 amino acids. CDR3 nucleotide sequence: TGTGCCATAAAGGAAACTGGGGAGGGCTACACCTTC. Translated: CAIKETGEGYTF.